This TCR beta chain is from a study of regulatory T cells in long-lasting Graves disease. In germline, CDR1 is SNHLY, CDR2 FYNNEI. This CDR3 has 15 residues. The junction had 7 bases not matched to a gene; V was cut back by 6 bases and J by 1 base. Study results and limitations: Only a small sample size was used, which may have cut accuracy.

There are many counts of this clonotype. Its cognate antigen is unknown. Investigators prepared the TCR beta libraries by applying iRepertoire HTBI primers and Arm-PCR of CDR3 regions. Via MiXCR, TCRdb re-called the multiplex PCR reads, giving one row per CDR3 protein. Of approximately 470,000 distinct CDR3 sequences in the sample, about 16% were seen once. Time point described: newly diagnosed GD, antithyroid drugs for less than 3 months. Preparation of the TCR library used RNA extracted from PBMCs. The same sample was also used in a study of T cells in Graves' hyperthyroidism and ophthalmopathy. From that study: Blood also contained most expanded thyroid clonotypes above 0.001.

The sequence derives from a middle-aged man with Graves disease. The sample here was peripheral blood mononuclear cells (PBMCs), taken at new diagnosis, from a patient treated with antithyroid drugs. This rearrangement joins TRBV2 to TRBJ2-7; TRBD1 agrees at 9 bases. DNA for the CDR3: TGTGCCAGCAGAATTACAGGGGGCGCGTCCTACGAGCAGTACTTC. Encoded protein: CASRITGGASYEQYF.